These T cell receptor beta chains were read from a single sample in a study of blood T cell repertoires in COVID-19. Measured with immunoSEQ multiplex PCR; TCRdb has only the in-frame clones, and not every one. The sample yields some 140,000 clones, about 90% seen once. The sequenced sample consisted of peripheral blood. Receptors originate from a man in his fifties with acute or convalescent COVID-19. Both conserved end residues are part of each CDR3. The D gene is left open where the match is weak. Clone size is shown for a subset of rows, as once, few, many or a class of expanded clone.

TRBV3-1/TRBV3-2,TRBD1,-,TRBJ2-5,CASSPAGRGQETQYF,TGTGCCAGCAGCCCCGCTGGCAGGGGGCAAGAGACCCAGTACTTC
TRBV19,-,-,TRBJ1-5,CASSPRGGGILYSNQPQHF,TGTGCCAGTAGTCCCCGAGGGGGGGGGATCCTTTATAGCAATCAGCCCCAGCATTTT
TRBV4-3,-,few,TRBJ2-2,CASSQDVGVGELFF,TGCGCCAGCAGCCAAGATGTGGGCGTCGGGGAGCTGTTTTTT
TRBV2,TRBD2,-,TRBJ2-7,CASSEPSGSYEQYF,TGTGCCAGCAGTGAACCTAGCGGGAGTTATGAGCAGTACTTC
TRBV5-4,-,-,TRBJ2-7,CASSLLNEQYF,TGTGCCAGCAGCTTACTTAACGAGCAGTACTTC
TRBV14,TRBD1,once,TRBJ2-7,CASSQLNRGSSYEQYF,TGTGCCAGCAGCCAACTAAACAGGGGGAGCTCCTACGAGCAGTACTTC
TRBV2,-,-,TRBJ2-2,CASAEGGDPPGELFF,TGTGCCAGCGCTGAAGGGGGAGATCCCCCCGGGGAGCTGTTTTTT
TRBV11-2,TRBD2,-,TRBJ2-3,CASSFTSGRATDTQYF,TGTGCCAGCAGCTTTACTAGCGGGAGGGCCACAGATACGCAGTATTTT
TRBV18,TRBD1,-,TRBJ1-3,CASSPVGTVGNTIYF,TGTGCCAGCTCACCCGTCGGGACAGTTGGAAACACCATATATTTT
TRBV6-1,-,-,TRBJ1-2,CASSEAASGISYGYTF,TGTGCCAGCAGTGAAGCTGCTTCAGGGATTAGCTATGGCTACACCTTC
TRBV29-1,TRBD2,-,TRBJ2-6,CSVVLAGEAGANVLTF,TGCAGCGTGGTACTAGCGGGAGAGGCTGGGGCCAACGTCCTGACTTTC
TRBV6-5,-,-,TRBJ2-4,CASREGIAKNIQYF,TGTGCCAGCAGGGAGGGGATAGCCAAAAACATTCAGTACTTC
TRBV18,TRBD2,once,TRBJ2-5,CASSLGTSGTGETQYF,TGTGCCAGCTCACTTGGGACTAGCGGGACGGGGGAGACCCAGTACTTC
TRBV5-4,TRBD1,-,TRBJ1-4,CASSPGAQGGFATNEKLFF,TGTGCCAGCAGCCCCGGCGCCCAGGGGGGTTTCGCAACTAATGAAAAACTGTTTTTT
TRBV24-1,TRBD1,-,TRBJ1-4,CATSEWTGRKLFF,TGTGCCACCAGTGAATGGACAGGGCGAAAACTGTTTTTT
TRBV29-1,-,-,TRBJ2-3,CSVGGAGTDTQYF,TGCAGCGTTGGGGGAGCAGGCACAGATACGCAGTATTTT
TRBV27,-,-,TRBJ1-6,CASTPGWGSSPLHF,TGTGCCAGCACCCCAGGGTGGGGTAGTTCACCCCTCCACTTT
TRBV27,TRBD1,-,TRBJ1-6,CASRLGTGASPLHF,TGTGCCAGCAGACTCGGGACAGGGGCTTCACCCCTCCACTTT
TRBV5-1,-,-,TRBJ2-7,CASSLAEAYAMEQYF,TGCGCCAGCAGCTTGGCCGAGGCCTACGCTATGGAGCAGTACTTC
TRBV4-1,TRBD1,-,TRBJ1-2,CASSQRTGGNYGYTF,TGCGCCAGCAGCCAAAGGACAGGGGGGAACTATGGCTACACCTTC
TRBV19,-,-,TRBJ2-5,CASSIGGGRGTQETQYF,TGTGCCAGTAGTATAGGGGGTGGCAGGGGAACCCAAGAGACCCAGTACTTC
TRBV10-1,-,-,TRBJ2-7,CASSPRGGREQYF,TGCGCCAGCAGCCCCCGCGGAGGTCGGGAGCAGTACTTC
TRBV10-3,-,-,TRBJ2-2,CAISELRNTGELFF,TGTGCCATCAGTGAGTTGAGGAACACCGGGGAGCTGTTTTTT
TRBV9,-,-,TRBJ2-1,CASSPLRSSFSSYNEQFF,TGTGCCAGCAGCCCACTTCGGTCTTCCTTTAGCTCCTACAATGAGCAGTTCTTC
TRBV2,-,-,TRBJ1-2,CASRGEGQGGYTF,TGTGCCAGCCGCGGGGAGGGGCAGGGCGGCTACACCTTC
TRBV5-1,TRBD1,-,TRBJ2-3,CASSLARDRADTQYF,TGCGCCAGCAGCTTGGCTCGGGACAGGGCAGATACGCAGTATTTT
TRBV5-5,-,once,TRBJ1-6,CASSPRGTDNSPLHF,TGTGCCAGCAGCCCCAGGGGAACGGATAATTCACCCCTCCACTTT
TRBV4-1,-,-,TRBJ2-7,CASSQDRAAGDKRYEQYF,TGCGCCAGCAGCCAAGATCGCGCAGCAGGGGACAAGCGCTACGAGCAGTACTTC
TRBV20-1,-,few,TRBJ2-1,CSARFDEQFF,TGCAGTGCTAGATTCGATGAGCAGTTCTTC
TRBV27,TRBD2,-,TRBJ2-7,CASRLTSGLSYEQYF,TGTGCCAGCAGATTGACTAGCGGCCTCTCCTACGAGCAGTACTTC
TRBV6-1,-,-,TRBJ1-2,CASSELAQLNYGYTF,TGTGCCAGCAGTGAACTAGCGCAACTTAACTATGGCTACACCTTC
TRBV10-3,-,-,TRBJ2-2,CAISVGQTGELFF,TGTGCCATCAGTGTCGGACAGACCGGGGAGCTGTTTTTT
TRBV10-3,-,-,TRBJ2-2,CAISESTRGETGELFF,TGTGCCATCAGTGAGTCGACCAGGGGTGAAACCGGGGAGCTGTTTTTT
TRBV3-1/TRBV3-2,TRBD1,-,TRBJ2-3,CASSYGQGETDTQYF,TGTGCCAGCAGCTACGGACAGGGGGAAACAGATACGCAGTATTTT
TRBV7-9,-,-,TRBJ2-6,CASSPAGSGANVLTF,TGTGCCAGCAGCCCCGCAGGATCTGGGGCCAACGTCCTGACTTTC
TRBV28,-,-,TRBJ2-7,CASSPSRDISYEQYF,TGTGCCAGCAGTCCATCACGGGACATCTCCTACGAGCAGTACTTC
TRBV6-1,-,-,TRBJ1-1,CASSEQRGTSEAFF,TGTGCCAGCAGTGAACAAAGGGGTACCTCTGAAGCTTTCTTT
TRBV2,-,-,TRBJ1-1,CASSNDRNTEAFF,TGTGCCAGCAGTAACGACAGGAACACTGAAGCTTTCTTT
TRBV11-1,-,-,TRBJ2-7,CASSFAGIAYEQYF,TGTGCCAGCAGCTTCGCGGGGATCGCCTACGAGCAGTACTTC
TRBV5-5,-,-,TRBJ2-3,CASSFQKSDTQYF,TGTGCCAGCAGCTTCCAGAAATCAGATACGCAGTATTTT
TRBV28,-,-,TRBJ2-1,CASSGTRRSYNEQFF,TGTGCCAGCAGCGGGACTCGGCGCTCCTACAATGAGCAGTTCTTC
TRBV5-1,TRBD2,-,TRBJ2-3,CASRSLAGALDTQYF,TGCGCCAGCAGAAGTCTAGCGGGAGCGTTGGATACGCAGTATTTT
TRBV14,-,-,TRBJ1-3,CASSHAGFRNTIYF,TGTGCCAGCAGCCACGCGGGATTTAGAAACACCATATATTTT
TRBV5-5,-,-,TRBJ1-2,CASSSAEIPYGYTF,TGTGCCAGCAGCTCCGCCGAGATCCCCTATGGCTACACCTTC
TRBV7-8,-,-,TRBJ1-5,CASSFEPRVYRSNQPQHF,TGTGCCAGCAGCTTCGAGCCGAGAGTGTATCGTAGCAATCAGCCCCAGCATTTT
TRBV28,-,few,TRBJ2-7,CASTRAGEQYF,TGTGCCAGCACTCGGGCGGGCGAGCAGTACTTC
TRBV3-1/TRBV3-2,TRBD2,-,TRBJ2-3,CASSQDPGGADTQYF,TGTGCCAGCAGCCAAGACCCCGGGGGGGCAGATACGCAGTATTTT
TRBV20-1,-,few,TRBJ1-4,CSASEDSLGYNEKLFF,TGCAGTGCTAGTGAGGACAGTTTGGGGTATAATGAAAAACTGTTTTTT
TRBV9,TRBD2,-,TRBJ2-5,CASSPPAGVTQYF,TGTGCCAGCAGCCCACCGGCGGGGGTCACCCAGTACTTC
TRBV7-9,TRBD2,-,TRBJ2-2,CASKAGGINTGELFF,TGTGCCAGCAAGGCGGGGGGGATTAACACCGGGGAGCTGTTTTTT
TRBV28,TRBD1,-,TRBJ2-5,CASSTPGQGTETQYF,TGTGCCAGCAGTACCCCGGGACAGGGGACAGAGACCCAGTACTTC